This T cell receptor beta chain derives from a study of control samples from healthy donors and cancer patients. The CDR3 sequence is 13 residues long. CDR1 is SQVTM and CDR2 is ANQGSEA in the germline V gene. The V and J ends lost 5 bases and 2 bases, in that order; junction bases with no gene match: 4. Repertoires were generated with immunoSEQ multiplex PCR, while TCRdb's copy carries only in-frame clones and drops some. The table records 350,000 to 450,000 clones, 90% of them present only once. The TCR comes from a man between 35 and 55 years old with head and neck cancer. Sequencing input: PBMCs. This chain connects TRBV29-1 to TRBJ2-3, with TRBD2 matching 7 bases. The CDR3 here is CSVSAGITDTQYF. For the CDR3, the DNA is TGCAGCGTTTCAGCGGGGATCACAGATACGCAGTATTTT.